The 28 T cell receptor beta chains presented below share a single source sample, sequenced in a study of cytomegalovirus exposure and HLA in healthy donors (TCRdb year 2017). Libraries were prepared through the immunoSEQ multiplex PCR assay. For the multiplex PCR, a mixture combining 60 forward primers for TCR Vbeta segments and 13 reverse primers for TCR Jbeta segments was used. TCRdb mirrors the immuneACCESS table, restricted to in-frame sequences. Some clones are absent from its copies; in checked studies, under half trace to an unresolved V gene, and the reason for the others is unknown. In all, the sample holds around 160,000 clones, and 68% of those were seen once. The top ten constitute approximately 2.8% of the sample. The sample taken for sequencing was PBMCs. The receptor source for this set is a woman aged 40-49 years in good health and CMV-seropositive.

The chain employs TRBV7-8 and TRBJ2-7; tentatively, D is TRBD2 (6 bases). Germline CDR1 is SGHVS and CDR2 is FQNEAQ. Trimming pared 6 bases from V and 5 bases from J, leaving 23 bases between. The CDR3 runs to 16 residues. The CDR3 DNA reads TGTGCCAGCAGACCAGTTAGGGGAGGAGAGGACCACGAGCAGTACTTC. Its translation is CASRPVRGGEDHEQYF.

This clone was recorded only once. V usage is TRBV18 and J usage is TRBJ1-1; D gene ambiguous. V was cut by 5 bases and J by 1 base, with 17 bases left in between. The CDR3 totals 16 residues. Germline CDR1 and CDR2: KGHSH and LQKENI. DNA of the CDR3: TGTGCCAGCTCAAACAATCGTGGGCCCCCGAACACTGAAGCTTTCTTT. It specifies CASSNNRGPPNTEAFF.

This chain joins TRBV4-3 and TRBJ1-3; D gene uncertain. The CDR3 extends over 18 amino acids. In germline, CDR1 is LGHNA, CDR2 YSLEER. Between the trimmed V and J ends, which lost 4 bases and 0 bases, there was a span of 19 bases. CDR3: CASSRAPSVGSSGNTIYF. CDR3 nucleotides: TGCGCCAGCAGCCGAGCACCCAGCGTGGGGAGCTCTGGAAACACCATATATTTT.

The CDR3 loop is CASSPGGGSGFVGTDTQYF. DNA for the CDR3: TGTGCCAGCAGCCCGGGGGGGGGATCAGGGTTCGTAGGCACAGATACGCAGTATTTT. V gene TRBV4-2 combines with J gene TRBJ2-3; 8 bases are a match to TRBD2. The J segment lost 1 base and the V segment lost 4 bases, leaving 16 bases of the junction unmatched. This CDR3 region has 19 residues. Germline assignment: CDR1 LGHNA and CDR2 YNFKEQ.

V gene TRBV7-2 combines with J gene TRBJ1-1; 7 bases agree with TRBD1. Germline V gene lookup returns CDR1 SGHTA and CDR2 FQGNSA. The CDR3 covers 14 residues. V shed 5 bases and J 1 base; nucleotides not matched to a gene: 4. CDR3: CASSPRQGNTEAFF. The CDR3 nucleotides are TGTGCCAGCAGCCCTAGACAGGGGAACACTGAAGCTTTCTTT.

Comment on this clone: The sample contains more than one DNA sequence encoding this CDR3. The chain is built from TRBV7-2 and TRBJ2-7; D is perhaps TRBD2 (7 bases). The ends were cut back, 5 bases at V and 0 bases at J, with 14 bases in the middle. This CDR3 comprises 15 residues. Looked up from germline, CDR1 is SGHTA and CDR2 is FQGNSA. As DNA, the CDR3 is TGTGCCAGCAGCCTAGGGGGGGGGAGCTCCTACGAGCAGTACTTC. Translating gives CASSLGGGSSYEQYF.

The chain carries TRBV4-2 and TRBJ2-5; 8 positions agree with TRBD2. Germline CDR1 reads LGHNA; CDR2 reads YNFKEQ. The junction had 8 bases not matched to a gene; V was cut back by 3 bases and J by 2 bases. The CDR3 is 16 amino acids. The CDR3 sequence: CASSQEKRGRQETQYF. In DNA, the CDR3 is TGTGCCAGCAGCCAGGAAAAGCGGGGGAGACAAGAGACCCAGTACTTC.

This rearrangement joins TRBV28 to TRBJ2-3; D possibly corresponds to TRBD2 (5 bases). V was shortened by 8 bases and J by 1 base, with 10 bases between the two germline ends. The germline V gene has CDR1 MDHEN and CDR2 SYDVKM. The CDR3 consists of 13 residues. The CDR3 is CASGGGGTDTQYF. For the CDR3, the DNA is TGTGCCAGCGGAGGCGGAGGCACAGATACGCAGTATTTT.

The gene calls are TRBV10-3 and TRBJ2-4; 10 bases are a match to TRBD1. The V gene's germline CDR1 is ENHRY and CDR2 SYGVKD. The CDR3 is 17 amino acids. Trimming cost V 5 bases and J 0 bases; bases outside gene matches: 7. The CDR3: CAISPGTGVIAKNIQYF. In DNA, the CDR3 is TGTGCCATCAGTCCCGGGACAGGGGTAATAGCCAAAAACATTCAGTACTTC.

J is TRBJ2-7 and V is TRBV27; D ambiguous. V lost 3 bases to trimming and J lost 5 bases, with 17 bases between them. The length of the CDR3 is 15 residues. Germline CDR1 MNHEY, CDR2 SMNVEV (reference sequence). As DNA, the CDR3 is TGTGCCAGCAGTTTTAGCCCTATACAAATGGACGAGCAGTACTTC. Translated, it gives CASSFSPIQMDEQYF.

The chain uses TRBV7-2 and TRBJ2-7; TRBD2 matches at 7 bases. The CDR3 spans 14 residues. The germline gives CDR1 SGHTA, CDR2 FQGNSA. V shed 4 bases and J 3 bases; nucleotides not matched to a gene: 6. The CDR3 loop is CASSSGLGFYEQYF. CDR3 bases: TGTGCCAGCAGCTCCGGACTAGGTTTCTACGAGCAGTACTTC.

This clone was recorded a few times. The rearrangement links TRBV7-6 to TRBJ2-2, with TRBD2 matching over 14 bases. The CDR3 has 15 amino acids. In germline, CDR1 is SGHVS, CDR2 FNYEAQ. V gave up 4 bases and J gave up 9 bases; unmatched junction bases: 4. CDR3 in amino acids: CASSSGTSGSWELFF. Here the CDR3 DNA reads TGTGCCAGCAGCTCCGGGACTAGCGGGAGCTGGGAGCTGTTTTTT.

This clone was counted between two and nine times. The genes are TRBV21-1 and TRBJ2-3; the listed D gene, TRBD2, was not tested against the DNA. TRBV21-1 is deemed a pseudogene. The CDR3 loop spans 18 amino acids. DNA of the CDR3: TGTGCCAGCAGCAATCTTTATAGCGGGATGACTAGCACAGATACGCAGTATTTT. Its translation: CASSNLYSGMTSTDTQYF.

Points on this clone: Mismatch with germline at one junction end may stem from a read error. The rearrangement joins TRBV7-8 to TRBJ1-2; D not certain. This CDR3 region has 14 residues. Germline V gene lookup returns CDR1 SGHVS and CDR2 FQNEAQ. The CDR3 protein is CASSPRLPEGGYPF. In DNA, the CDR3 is TGTGCCAGCAGCCCCCGACTCCCCGAAGGTGGCTACCCCTTC.

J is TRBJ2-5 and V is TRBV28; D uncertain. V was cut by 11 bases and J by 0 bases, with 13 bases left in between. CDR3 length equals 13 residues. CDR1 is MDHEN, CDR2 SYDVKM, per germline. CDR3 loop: CAGHQVNQETQYF. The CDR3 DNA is TGTGCCGGGCACCAGGTGAACCAAGAGACCCAGTACTTC.

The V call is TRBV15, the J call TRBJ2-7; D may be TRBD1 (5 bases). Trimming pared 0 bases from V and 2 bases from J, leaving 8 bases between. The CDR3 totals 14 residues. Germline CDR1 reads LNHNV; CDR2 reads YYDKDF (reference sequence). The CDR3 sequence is CATSRDLGAYEQYF. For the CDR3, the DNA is TGTGCCACCAGCAGAGATTTAGGGGCCTACGAGCAGTACTTC.

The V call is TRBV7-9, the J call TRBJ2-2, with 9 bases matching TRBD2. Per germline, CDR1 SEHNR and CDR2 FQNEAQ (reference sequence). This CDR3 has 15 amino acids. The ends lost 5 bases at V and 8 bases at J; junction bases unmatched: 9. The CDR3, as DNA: TGTGCCAGCAGCCCCGGGACTAGCAAGTCTGGGGAGCTGTTTTTT. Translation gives CASSPGTSKSGELFF.

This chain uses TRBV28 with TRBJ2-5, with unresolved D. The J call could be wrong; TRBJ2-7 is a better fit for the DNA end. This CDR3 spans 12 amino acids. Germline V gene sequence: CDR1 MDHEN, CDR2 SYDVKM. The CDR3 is CASSLVSYEQYF. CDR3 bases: TGTGCCAGCAGTTTAGTCTCCTACGAGCAGTACTTC.

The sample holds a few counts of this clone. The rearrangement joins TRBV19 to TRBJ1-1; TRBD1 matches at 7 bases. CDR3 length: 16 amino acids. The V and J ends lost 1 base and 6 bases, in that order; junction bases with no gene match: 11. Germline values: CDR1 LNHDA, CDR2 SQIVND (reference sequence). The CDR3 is CASSIAVQGEFAEAFF. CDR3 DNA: TGTGCCAGTAGTATAGCAGTGCAGGGGGAATTCGCTGAAGCTTTCTTT. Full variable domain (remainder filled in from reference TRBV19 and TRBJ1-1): DGGITQSPKYLFRKEGQNVTLSCEQNLNHDAMYWYRQDPGQGLRLIYYSQIVNDFQKGDIAEGYSVSREKKESFPLTVTSAQKNPTAFYLCASSIAVQGEFAEAFFGQGTRLTVV.

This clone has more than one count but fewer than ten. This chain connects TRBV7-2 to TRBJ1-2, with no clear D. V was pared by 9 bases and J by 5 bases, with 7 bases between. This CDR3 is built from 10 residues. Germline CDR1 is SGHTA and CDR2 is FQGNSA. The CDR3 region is CASSGYGYTF. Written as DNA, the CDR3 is TGTGCCAGTTCGGGTTATGGCTACACCTTC.

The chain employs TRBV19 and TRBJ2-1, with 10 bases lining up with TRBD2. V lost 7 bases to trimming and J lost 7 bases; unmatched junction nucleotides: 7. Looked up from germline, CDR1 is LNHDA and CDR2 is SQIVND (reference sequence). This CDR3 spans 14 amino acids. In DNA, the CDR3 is TGTGCCAGTAAGGAGCGGGGGGGCCTTAATGAGCAGTTCTTC. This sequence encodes CASKERGGLNEQFF.

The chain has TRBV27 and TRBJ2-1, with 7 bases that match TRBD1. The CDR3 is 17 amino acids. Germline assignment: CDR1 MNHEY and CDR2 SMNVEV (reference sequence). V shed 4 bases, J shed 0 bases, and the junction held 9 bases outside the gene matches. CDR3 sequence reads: CASSSADRLSSYNEQFF. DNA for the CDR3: TGTGCCAGCAGTTCCGCGGACAGGTTGAGCTCCTACAATGAGCAGTTCTTC.

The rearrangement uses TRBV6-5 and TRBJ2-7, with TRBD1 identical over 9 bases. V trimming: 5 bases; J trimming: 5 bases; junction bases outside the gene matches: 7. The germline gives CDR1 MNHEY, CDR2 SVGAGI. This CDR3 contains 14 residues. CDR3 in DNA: TGTGCCAGCAGTGTCTACAGGGGGCTCAACGAGCAGTACTTC. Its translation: CASSVYRGLNEQYF.

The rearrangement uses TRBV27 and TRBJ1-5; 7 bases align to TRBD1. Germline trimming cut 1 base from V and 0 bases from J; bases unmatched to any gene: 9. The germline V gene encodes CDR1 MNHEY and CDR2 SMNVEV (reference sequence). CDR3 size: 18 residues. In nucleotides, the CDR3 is TGTGCCAGCAGTTTATGGCCGGTGGGACAGTATAGCAATCAGCCCCAGCATTTT. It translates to CASSLWPVGQYSNQPQHF.

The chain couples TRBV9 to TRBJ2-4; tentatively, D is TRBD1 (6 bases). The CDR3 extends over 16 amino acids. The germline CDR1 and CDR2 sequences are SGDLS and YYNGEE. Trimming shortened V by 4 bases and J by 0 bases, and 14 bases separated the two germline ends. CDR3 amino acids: CASSPTGTQAKNIQYF. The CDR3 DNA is TGTGCCAGCAGCCCGACAGGCACGCAAGCCAAAAACATTCAGTACTTC.

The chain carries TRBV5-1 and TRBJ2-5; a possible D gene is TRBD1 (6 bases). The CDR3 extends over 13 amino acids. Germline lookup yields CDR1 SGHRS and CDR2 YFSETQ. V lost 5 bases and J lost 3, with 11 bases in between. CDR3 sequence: CASRSGTKETQYF. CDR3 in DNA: TGCGCCAGCAGAAGTGGGACAAAAGAGACCCAGTACTTC. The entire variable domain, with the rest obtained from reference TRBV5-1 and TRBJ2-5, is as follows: KAGVTQTPRYLIKTRGQQVTLSCSPISGHRSVSWYQQTPGQGLQFLFEYFSETQRNKGNFPGRFSGRQFSNSRSEMNVSTLELGDSALYLCASRSGTKETQYFGPGTRLLVL.

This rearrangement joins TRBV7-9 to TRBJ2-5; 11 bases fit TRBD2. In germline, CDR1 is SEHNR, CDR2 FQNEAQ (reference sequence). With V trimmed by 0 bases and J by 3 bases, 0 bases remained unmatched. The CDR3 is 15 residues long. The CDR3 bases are TGTGCCAGCAGCTTAGCACTAGCGGGAGAAGAGACCCAGTACTTC. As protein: CASSLALAGEETQYF.

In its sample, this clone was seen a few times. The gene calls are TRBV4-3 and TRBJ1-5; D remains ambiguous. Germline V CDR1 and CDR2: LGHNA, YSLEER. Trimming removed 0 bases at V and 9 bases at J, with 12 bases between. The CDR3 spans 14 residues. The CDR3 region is CASSQDITVWPQHF. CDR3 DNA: TGCGCCAGCAGCCAAGATATAACGGTATGGCCCCAGCATTTT.